This TCR beta chain was documented in a study of blood T cell repertoires in COVID-19. The V gene lost 0 bases and the J gene lost 5 bases, with 9 bases spanning the gap. CDR1 SGHDT and CDR2 YYEEEE come from the germline V gene. CDR3 length: 13 residues. Using immunoSEQ multiplex PCR, the repertoire was profiled, and TCRdb retains in-frame clones only, with some absent. This table holds about 170,000 clones, approximately 84% found once. In Seattle, patients joined the study during active infection and were tracked longitudinally. The sample comprised peripheral blood. The sequence derives from a woman older than 75 with COVID-19, enrolled during active disease. The V gene is TRBV5-6, the J gene TRBJ2-7; D ambiguous. CDR3 in amino acids: CASSLVALDEQYF. The DNA of the CDR3 is TGTGCCAGCAGCTTGGTGGCCTTGGACGAGCAGTACTTC.